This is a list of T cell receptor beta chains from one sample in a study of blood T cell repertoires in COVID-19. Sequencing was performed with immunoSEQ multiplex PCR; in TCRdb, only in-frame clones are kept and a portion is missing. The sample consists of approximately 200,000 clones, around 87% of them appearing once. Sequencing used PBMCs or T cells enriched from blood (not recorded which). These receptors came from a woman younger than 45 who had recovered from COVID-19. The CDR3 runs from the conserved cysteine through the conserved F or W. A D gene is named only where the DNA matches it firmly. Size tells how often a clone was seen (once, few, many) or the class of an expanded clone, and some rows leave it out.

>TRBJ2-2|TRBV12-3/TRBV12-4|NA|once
TGTGCCAGCAGTCAATCGGGGAGCCGGGAGCTGTTTTTT
CASSQSGSRELFF
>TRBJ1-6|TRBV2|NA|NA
TGTGCCAGCAGTGAGCGAGCTACAGTGTCTAATTCACCCCTCCACTTT
CASSERATVSNSPLHF
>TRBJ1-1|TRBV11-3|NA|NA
TGTGCCAGCAGCTTAGGCCCGGGGGAAGCTTTCTTT
CASSLGPGEAFF
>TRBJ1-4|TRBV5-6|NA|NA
TGTGCCAGCAGCTTGGCCCGGGGGAGGGAAAAACTGTTTTTT
CASSLARGREKLFF
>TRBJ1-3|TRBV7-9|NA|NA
TGTGCCAGCAGCCTGCGTTCGAGTTATGGAAACACCATATATTTT
CASSLRSSYGNTIYF
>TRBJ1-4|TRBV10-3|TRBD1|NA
TGTGCCATCAGTGAAAGACAGGGGGAAAAACTGTTTTTT
CAISERQGEKLFF
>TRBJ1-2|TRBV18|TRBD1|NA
TGTGCCAGCTCATCTAACCTTCCGGGACAGCTATTGTCGGATGGCTACACCTTC
CASSSNLPGQLLSDGYTF
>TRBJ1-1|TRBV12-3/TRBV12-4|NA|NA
TGTGCCAGCAGTTTCGGTAACACTGAAGCTTTCTTT
CASSFGNTEAFF
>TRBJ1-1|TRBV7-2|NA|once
TGTGCCAGCAGCTTAGACGAGGGGGTTGAAGCTTTCTTT
CASSLDEGVEAFF
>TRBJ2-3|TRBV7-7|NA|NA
TGTGCCAGCAGCTCCAGTAGCACAGATACGCAGTATTTT
CASSSSSTDTQYF
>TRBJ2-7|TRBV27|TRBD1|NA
TGTGCCAGCTCCCTAGCTGGGACAGGTCTGAGTATAAAGGGTGAGCAGTACTTC
CASSLAGTGLSIKGEQYF
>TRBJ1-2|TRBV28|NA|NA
TGTGCCAGCAGTTTGGTCGGTTCTTTCTATGGCTACACCTTC
CASSLVGSFYGYTF
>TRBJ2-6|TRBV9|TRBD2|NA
TGTGCCAGCAGCGTAGGAGCGGGGGCGACCTCTGGGGCCAACGTCCTGACTTTC
CASSVGAGATSGANVLTF
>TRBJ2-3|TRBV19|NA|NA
TGTGCCAGCGCCGGGGGTGGACTATATACGCAGTATTTT
CASAGGGLYTQYF
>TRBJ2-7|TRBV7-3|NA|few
TGTGCCAGCAGCTTACCCTCACCGGGACAAAACTACGAGCAGTACTTC
CASSLPSPGQNYEQYF
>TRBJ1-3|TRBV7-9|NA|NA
TGTGCCAGCAGGCTGGACTCCTCTGGAAACACCATATATTTT
CASRLDSSGNTIYF
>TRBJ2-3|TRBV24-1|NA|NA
TGTGCCACGGGGGGTATTACAGATACGCAGTATTTT
CATGGITDTQYF
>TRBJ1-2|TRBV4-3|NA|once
TGCGCCAGCAGCCAAGAGCACAGGTCAGGGCCCTATGGCTACACCTTC
CASSQEHRSGPYGYTF
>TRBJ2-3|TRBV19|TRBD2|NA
TGTGCCAGTACCCTCGGGACTAGCGGGGGGCCTAGCACAGATACGCAGTATTTT
CASTLGTSGGPSTDTQYF
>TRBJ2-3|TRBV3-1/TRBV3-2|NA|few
TGTGCCAGCAGCCAAGATCTCACAGATACGCAGTATTTT
CASSQDLTDTQYF
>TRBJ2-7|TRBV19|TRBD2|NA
TGTGCCAGTAGTTTAGCGGGACTAGAGGCCCACCGGGGAGAGCAGTACTTC
CASSLAGLEAHRGEQYF
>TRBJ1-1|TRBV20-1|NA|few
TGCAGTGCTTACCGGACTGAAGCTTTCTTT
CSAYRTEAFF
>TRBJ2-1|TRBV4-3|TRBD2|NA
TGCGCCAGCAGCCAAGATCTAGCGGGGGGGCCCTACAATGAGCAGTTCTTC
CASSQDLAGGPYNEQFF
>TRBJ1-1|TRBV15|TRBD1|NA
TGTGCCACCAGCAGGACAGGGGGAAACACTGAAGCTTTCTTT
CATSRTGGNTEAFF
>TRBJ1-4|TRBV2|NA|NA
TGTGCCAGCCGTGGTGATACAGGGAGCGAAAAACTGTTTTTT
CASRGDTGSEKLFF
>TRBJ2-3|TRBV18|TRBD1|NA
TGTGCCAGCTCACCGGGACAGTTTTTCACAGATACGCAGTATTTT
CASSPGQFFTDTQYF
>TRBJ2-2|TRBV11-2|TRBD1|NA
TGTGCCAGCAGCCTGGGGACAGGCGACGCGAACACCGGGGAGCTGTTTTTT
CASSLGTGDANTGELFF
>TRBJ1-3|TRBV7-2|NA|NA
TGTGCCAGCAGCTTTACTAGCTCTGGAAACACCATATATTTT
CASSFTSSGNTIYF
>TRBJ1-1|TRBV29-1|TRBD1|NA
TGCAGCGCCGGACAGGGAGGCACTGAAGCTTTCTTT
CSAGQGGTEAFF
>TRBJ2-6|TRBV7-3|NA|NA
TGTGCCAGCAGCTTAACGGGGGCGCGAGGGGCCAACGTCCTGACTTTC
CASSLTGARGANVLTF
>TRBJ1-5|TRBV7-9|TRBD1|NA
TGTGCCAGCAGCTCACAGGGGGCCGACCTATATAGCAATCAGCCCCAGCATTTT
CASSSQGADLYSNQPQHF
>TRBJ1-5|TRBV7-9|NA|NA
TGTGCCAGCAGCTTAGTGGTCAGGGGAGGGGATCAGCCCCAGCATTTT
CASSLVVRGGDQPQHF
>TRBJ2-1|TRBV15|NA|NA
TGTGCCACCAGCAGTCCTGGACAGAGCTCCTACAATGAGCAGTTCTTC
CATSSPGQSSYNEQFF
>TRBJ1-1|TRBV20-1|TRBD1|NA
TGCAGTGCTAGTAAGGAGGGGGCCGACACTGAAGCTTTCTTT
CSASKEGADTEAFF
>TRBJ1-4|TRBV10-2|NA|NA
TGCGCCAGCAGTGATCTTAGTGAAACTAATGAAAAACTGTTTTTT
CASSDLSETNEKLFF
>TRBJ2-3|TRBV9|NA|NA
TGTGCCAGCAGCCCCCGACTAGTTACTAGCACAGATACGCAGTATTTT
CASSPRLVTSTDTQYF
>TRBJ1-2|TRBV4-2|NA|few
TGTGCCAGCAGCCAAGATAGGACAGCGTATGGCTACACCTTC
CASSQDRTAYGYTF
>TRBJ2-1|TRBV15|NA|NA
TGTGCCACCAGCAGGCGGGACTCCGTCAACTATGAGCAGTTCTTC
CATSRRDSVNYEQFF
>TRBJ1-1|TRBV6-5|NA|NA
TGTGCCAGCTTAGGGGTGAACACTGAAGCTTTCTTT
CASLGVNTEAFF
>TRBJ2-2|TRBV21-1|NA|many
TGTGCCAGCAGAAGGGGAGCGGGAGGTTCCGGGGAGCTGTTTTTT
CASRRGAGGSGELFF
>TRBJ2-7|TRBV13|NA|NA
TGTGCCAGCAGCCGACTAGAGGGGCCAACGGGGGAGCAGTACTTC
CASSRLEGPTGEQYF
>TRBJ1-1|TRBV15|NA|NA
TGTGCCACCAGCAGAGGGGGAGCTCGGAACACTGAAGCTTTCTTT
CATSRGGARNTEAFF
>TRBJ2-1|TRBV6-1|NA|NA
TGTGCCAGCAGTGAAGGACAGTTCAATGAGCAGTTCTTC
CASSEGQFNEQFF
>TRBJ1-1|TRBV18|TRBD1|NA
TGTGCCAGCTCACCGGGACAGGGAATTGGGACTGAAGCTTTCTTT
CASSPGQGIGTEAFF
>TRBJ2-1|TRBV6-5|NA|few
TGTGCCAGCAGTTCGCGAGGGCCCGGGAATGAGCAGTTCTTC
CASSSRGPGNEQFF
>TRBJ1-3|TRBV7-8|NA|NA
TGTGCCAGCAGCTTAGCGGGGGGAACTGGAAACACCATATATTTT
CASSLAGGTGNTIYF
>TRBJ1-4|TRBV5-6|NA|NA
TGTGCCAGCAGCTTCGGGACTGCAACGCTTTCCGGCGAAAAACTGTTTTTT
CASSFGTATLSGEKLFF
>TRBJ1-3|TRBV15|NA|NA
TGTGCCACCAGCAGAGTAGGAGACGCTGGAAACACCATATATTTT
CATSRVGDAGNTIYF
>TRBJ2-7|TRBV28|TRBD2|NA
TGTGCCAGCAGTTCCCTAAATAGCGGGAGCGCTTACGAGCAGTACTTC
CASSSLNSGSAYEQYF
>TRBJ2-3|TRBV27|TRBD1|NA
TGTGCCAGCCTCACCTACAGGACAGGGTCCACAGATACGCAGTATTTT
CASLTYRTGSTDTQYF
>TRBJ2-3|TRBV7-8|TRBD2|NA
TGTGCCAGCAGCTTAGGACTAGCGGTCGGAGCAGATACGCAGTATTTT
CASSLGLAVGADTQYF
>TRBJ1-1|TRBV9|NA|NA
TGTGCCAGCAGCGTAGGGTATGACAAGAACACTGAAGCTTTCTTT
CASSVGYDKNTEAFF
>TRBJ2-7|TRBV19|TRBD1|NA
TGTGCCAGTAGGACCTACACAGGGGACTACGAGCAGTACTTC
CASRTYTGDYEQYF